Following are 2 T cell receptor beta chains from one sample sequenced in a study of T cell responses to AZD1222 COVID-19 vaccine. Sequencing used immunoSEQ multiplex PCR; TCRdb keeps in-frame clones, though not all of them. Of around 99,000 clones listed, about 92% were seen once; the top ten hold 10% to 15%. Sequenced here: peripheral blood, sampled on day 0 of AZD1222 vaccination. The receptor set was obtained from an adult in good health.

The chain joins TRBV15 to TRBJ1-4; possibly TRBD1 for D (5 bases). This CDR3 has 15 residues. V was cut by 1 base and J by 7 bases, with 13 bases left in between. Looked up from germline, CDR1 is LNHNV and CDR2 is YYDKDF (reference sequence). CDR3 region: CATSRVSGDREKLFF. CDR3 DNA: TGTGCCACCAGCAGAGTAAGCGGGGACCGTGAAAAACTGTTTTTT.

The CDR3 coding sequence is TGTGCCATCAGCGCGGGACAGGGGTCTGATAATTCACCCCTCCACTTT. It translates to CAISAGQGSDNSPLHF. The chain joins TRBV10-3 to TRBJ1-6; 10 bases fit TRBD1. The CDR3 runs to 16 residues. Per the germline V gene, CDR1 is ENHRY and CDR2 is SYGVKD. Germline trimming cut 6 bases from V and 5 bases from J; bases unmatched to any gene: 7.